This T cell receptor beta chain was identified during a study of blood T cell repertoires in COVID-19. This CDR3 region has 13 residues. Here immunoSEQ multiplex PCR was the method, and the copy in TCRdb shows in-frame clones only, minus some. The data show 200,000 to 250,000 clones, 70% to 90% seen once. The source material was PBMCs or T cells enriched from blood (not recorded which). This receptor was obtained from a man aged 25-40 years who had recovered from COVID-19. The chain joins TRBV21-1 to TRBJ1-1; the listed D gene, TRBD1, was not tested against the DNA. TRBV21-1 is described as a pseudogene. The CDR3 nucleotides are TGTGCCAGCAGCAAAGTTGCAGGGGGCGGAGCTTTCTTT. It specifies CASSKVAGGGAFF.